Shown below are 20 T cell receptor beta chains from a single sample sequenced in a study of blood T cell repertoires in COVID-19. Produced via immunoSEQ multiplex PCR; TCRdb's table is partial and in-frame only. The data contain about 28,000 clones, about 90% of them singletons. The sequencing sample was made of peripheral blood. The source of these receptors is a man in his 60s with active COVID-19.

CDR3 sequence: CATSRGGSQETQYF. The CDR3 region has the DNA TGTGCCACCAGCAGAGGAGGTAGCCAAGAGACCCAGTACTTC. The V call is TRBV15, the J call TRBJ2-5; unclear D gene. The CDR3 has 14 residues. In germline, CDR1 is LNHNV, CDR2 YYDKDF (reference sequence). Trimming left V 1 base short and J 1 base short, with 7 bases between.

Written as DNA, the CDR3 is TGTGCCAGCAGCTCCTGGACAGGGGTAAGGGAGCAGTTCTTC. It yields the protein CASSSWTGVREQFF. The rearrangement uses TRBV7-9 and TRBJ2-1; 9 bases are a match to TRBD1. CDR3 size: 14 residues. The germline V gene has CDR1 SEHNR and CDR2 FQNEAQ (reference sequence). With 4 bases clipped from V and 10 bases from J, the junction kept 8 bases outside the gene matches.

This chain uses TRBV7-8 with TRBJ1-6; D is unresolved. The CDR3 covers 15 residues. Trimming cost V 3 bases and J 0 bases, with 6 bases left between them. Germline loops: CDR1 SGHVS, CDR2 FQNEAQ. CDR3 in amino acids: CASSLGSSYNSPLHF. In DNA, the CDR3 is TGTGCCAGCAGCTTGGGGAGCTCCTATAATTCACCCCTCCACTTT.

This clone was recorded only once. The chain employs TRBV3-1 (or the pseudogene TRBV3-2) and TRBJ1-2; 8 bases line up with TRBD1. The junction had 4 bases not matched to a gene; V was cut back by 5 bases and J by 5 bases. CDR1 is LGHDT and CDR2 is YNNKEL in the germline V gene (reference sequence). This CDR3 region has 13 residues. CDR3 amino acids: CASSETGEYGYTF. The CDR3, as DNA: TGTGCCAGCAGCGAGACAGGGGAATATGGCTACACCTTC.

The V gene is TRBV10-1, the J gene TRBJ2-5; D is undetermined. The CDR3 extends over 14 amino acids. Germline CDR1 reads WNHNN; CDR2 reads SYGVQD (reference sequence). Trimming left V 3 bases short and J 1 base short, with 9 bases between. The CDR3: CASSERRPQETQYF. Here the CDR3 DNA reads TGCGCCAGCAGTGAACGGCGGCCCCAAGAGACCCAGTACTTC.

The count of this clone is one. V usage is TRBV4-1 and J usage is TRBJ1-2; 11 nucleotides agree with TRBD1. V lost 1 base, J lost 1 base, and 5 bases stayed unmatched. The CDR3 spans 17 residues. The germline CDR1 and CDR2 sequences are MGHRA and YSYEKL. Here the CDR3 DNA reads TGCGCCAGCAGCCAAGTTTTGGACAGGGGGCGTAACTATGGCTACACCTTC. It translates to CASSQVLDRGRNYGYTF.

V usage is TRBV4-1 and J usage is TRBJ2-3, with D hard to call. The CDR3 spans 15 residues. Trimming removed 1 base at V and 5 bases at J, with 13 bases between. Germline V gene lookup returns CDR1 MGHRA and CDR2 YSYEKL. As DNA, the CDR3 is TGCGCCAGCAGCCAAGTGGGCCTAAAAGTAGATACGCAGTATTTT. Translation gives CASSQVGLKVDTQYF.

CDR3 protein: CASSLASTMRVYEQYF. CDR3 coding DNA: TGCGCCAGCAGCTTGGCGTCGACAATGAGGGTTTACGAGCAGTACTTC. The J gene is TRBJ2-7, the V gene TRBV5-1; D is possibly TRBD2 (5 bases). CDR3 length equals 16 residues. CDR1 is SGHRS, CDR2 YFSETQ, per germline. The V end was cut by 0 bases, the J end by 4 bases, with 17 bases between.

This rearrangement joins TRBV5-6 to TRBJ2-7; a possible D gene is TRBD2 (7 bases). Germline V CDR1 and CDR2: SGHDT, YYEEEE. CDR3 length: 14 residues. The V end lost 6 bases, the J end lost 6 bases, and 19 bases lay between the germline ends. CDR3 protein: CASTIGGGNGEQYF. DNA of the CDR3: TGTGCCAGCACCATTGGGGGGGGCAACGGCGAGCAGTACTTC.

Here the CDR3 reads CASSESKLSSGDLTDTQYF. The CDR3 DNA sequence: TGCGCCAGCAGTGAGTCTAAATTGAGTAGCGGGGACCTCACAGATACGCAGTATTTT. The rearrangement joins TRBV10-1 to TRBJ2-3; TRBD2 aligns across 8 bases. Trimming at V came to 0 bases and at J to 2 bases, leaving 13 bases not matched to a gene. In germline, CDR1 is WNHNN, CDR2 SYGVQD (reference sequence). The CDR3 consists of 19 residues.

V and J are TRBV5-1 and TRBJ1-6, with no clear D. Germline V gives CDR1 SGHRS, CDR2 YFSETQ. V was shortened by 1 base and J by 7 bases, with 9 bases between the two germline ends. This CDR3 has 14 amino acids. The CDR3 DNA follows: TGCGCCAGCAGCTTGAGAGGAGGAAATTCACCCCTCCACTTT. Translated: CASSLRGGNSPLHF.

This rearrangement joins TRBV27 to TRBJ1-1, with TRBD1 matching 7 bases. This CDR3 region has 16 residues. J gave up 0 bases and V 0 bases, and 4 bases lay outside the gene matches. Germline assignment: CDR1 MNHEY and CDR2 SMNVEV (reference sequence). The DNA of the CDR3 is TGTGCCAGCAGTTTATCAGGGGGCAGGGTGAACACTGAAGCTTTCTTT. Translated, it gives CASSLSGGRVNTEAFF.

The chain has TRBV12-3 or TRBV12-4 and TRBJ1-5; D possibly corresponds to TRBD1 (6 bases). The CDR3 is 13 amino acids. V was pared by 7 bases and J by 6 bases, with 13 bases between. CDR3 coding DNA: TGTGCCAGCACCACAGGGTTAGGTCAGCCCCAGCATTTT. Amino acids: CASTTGLGQPQHF.

V and J are TRBV24-1 and TRBJ2-2; D possibly corresponds to TRBD1 (5 bases). The CDR3 extends over 14 amino acids. Per germline, CDR1 KGHDR and CDR2 SFDVKD. Trimming stripped 9 bases from V and 1 base from J, with 11 bases between. DNA of the CDR3: TGTGCCACCGGATACGGACAGAACACCGGGGAGCTGTTTTTT. This codes for CATGYGQNTGELFF.

The rearrangement uses TRBV28 and TRBJ1-1; 7 positions agree with TRBD1. V lost 2 bases to trimming and J lost 9 bases; unmatched junction nucleotides: 3. The length of the CDR3 is 12 residues. Looked up from germline, CDR1 is MDHEN and CDR2 is SYDVKM. CDR3 nucleotide sequence: TGTGCCAGCAGTTTAGAGACAGGGAAAGCTTTCTTT. As protein: CASSLETGKAFF.

This clone was picked up one time. The chain uses TRBV3-1 (or the pseudogene TRBV3-2) and TRBJ2-1; 8 bases align to TRBD2. The germline gives CDR1 LGHDT, CDR2 YNNKEL (reference sequence). The CDR3 spans 16 residues. V was pared by 5 bases and J by 0 bases, with 6 bases of the junction left unmatched. The CDR3 protein is CASSKQRGSSYNEQFF. CDR3 DNA sequence: TGTGCCAGCAGCAAACAGCGGGGGAGCTCCTACAATGAGCAGTTCTTC.

The chain is built from TRBV11-2 and TRBJ2-1, with TRBD2 matching over 8 bases. The junction had 12 bases not matched to a gene; V was cut back by 2 bases and J by 6 bases. Germline V lookup: CDR1 SGHAT, CDR2 FQNNGV. The CDR3 is 17 residues long. Here the CDR3 DNA reads TGTGCCAGCAGCTTATGGGGTAGCGGGGAACTATCCAATGAGCAGTTCTTC. This codes for CASSLWGSGELSNEQFF.

The gene calls are TRBV15 and TRBJ1-4, with 9 bases aligning to TRBD1. Germline CDR1 and CDR2: LNHNV and YYDKDF (reference sequence). With V trimmed by 5 bases and J by 8 bases, 12 bases remained unmatched. CDR3 length: 16 amino acids. The CDR3 DNA reads as TGTGCCACCAGCCAAGTGGACAGGGGAAGAGAGGAAAAACTGTTTTTT. The encoded protein is CATSQVDRGREEKLFF.

The V and J genes are TRBV18 and TRBJ1-2; 10 bases are shared with TRBD1. J gave up 8 bases and V 6 bases, and 6 bases lay outside the gene matches. The length of the CDR3 is 13 residues. Germline assignment: CDR1 KGHSH and CDR2 LQKENI. The CDR3 DNA is TGTGCCAGCTCGCAAGACAGGGGGCACGGCTACACCTTC. Translation gives CASSQDRGHGYTF. The variable domain in full, with the rest retrieved from reference TRBV18 and TRBJ1-2, is NAGVMQNPRHLVRRRGQEARLRCSPMKGHSHVYWYRQLPEEGLKFMVYLQKENIIDESGMPKERFSAEFPKEGPSILRIQQVVRGDSAAYFCASSQDRGHGYTFGSGTRLTVV.

The V call is TRBV7-8, the J call TRBJ2-1; 12 nucleotides match TRBD2. V trimming: 7 bases; J trimming: 6 bases; junction bases outside the gene matches: 7. Germline V gives CDR1 SGHVS, CDR2 FQNEAQ. This CDR3 is built from 15 residues. The CDR3 bases are TGTGCCAGCACGACCCGGACTAGCGGGGCCAATGAGCAGTTCTTC. It codes for CASTTRTSGANEQFF.